The next 21 T cell receptor beta chains were all read from a single sample in a study of blood T cell repertoires in COVID-19. The data were produced by immunoSEQ multiplex PCR, yet TCRdb's version contains in-frame clones alone and is incomplete. Here the sample spans hundreds of thousands of clones, over 65% being singletons. Sequencing was carried out using peripheral blood. The receptors come from a woman aged 80 or over with acute or convalescent COVID-19.

The DNA of the CDR3 is TGTGCCAGCAGCTTGTTCGCCGCCCGGGGAAATTCACCCCTCCACTTT. Translated: CASSLFAARGNSPLHF. V is TRBV5-6 and J is TRBJ1-6; D is unclear. The V gene lost 1 base and the J gene lost 7 bases, with 15 bases spanning the gap. The CDR3 runs 16 residues. Looked up from germline, CDR1 is SGHDT and CDR2 is YYEEEE. The variable domain in full, with the rest retrieved from reference TRBV5-6 and TRBJ1-6, is DAGVTQSPTHLIKTRGQQVTLRCSPKSGHDTVSWYQQALGQGPQFIFQYYEEEERQRGNFPDRFSGHQFPNYSSELNVNALLLGDSALYLCASSLFAARGNSPLHFGNGTRLTVT.

V and J are TRBV5-1 and TRBJ2-1; 7 positions agree with TRBD2. CDR3 size: 16 residues. Germline V lookup: CDR1 SGHRS, CDR2 YFSETQ. V dropped 4 bases and J dropped 4; count of bases not matched to a gene: 11. CDR3 in DNA: TGCGCCAGCAGCCCGGGGGGTGCGACCGGATACAATGAGCAGTTCTTC. Translated: CASSPGGATGYNEQFF. Based on the CDR3 plus reference TRBV5-1 and TRBJ2-1, the full variable domain is KAGVTQTPRYLIKTRGQQVTLSCSPISGHRSVSWYQQTPGQGLQFLFEYFSETQRNKGNFPGRFSGRQFSNSRSEMNVSTLELGDSALYLCASSPGGATGYNEQFFGPGTRLTVL.

The chain joins TRBV6-2 or TRBV6-3 to TRBJ1-5; 9 nucleotides agree with TRBD1. The V segment lost 5 bases and the J segment 6 bases; nucleotides outside the gene matches: 8. The CDR3 sequence is 15 residues long. From germline, CDR1 is MNHEY and CDR2 SVGEGT. CDR3 loop: CASSQGQGVGQPQHF. The DNA of the CDR3 is TGTGCCAGCAGTCAGGGACAGGGCGTGGGTCAGCCCCAGCATTTT.

This sequence joins TRBV5-3 and TRBJ2-1; TRBD2 aligns across 10 bases. TRBV5-3 is annotated as an ORF whose role is uncertain. Losses at the gene ends were 3 bases for V and 7 bases for J; bases not matched to a gene: 7. The CDR3 has 15 residues. CDR3 sequence (DNA): TGTGCCAGAAGCTGGATGACTAGCGGGTGGAATGAGCAGTTCTTC. Its protein is CARSWMTSGWNEQFF.

This clone occurred a few times. The V and J genes are TRBV5-6 and TRBJ1-5; D not resolved. Germline V gives CDR1 SGHDT, CDR2 YYEEEE. V was shortened by 1 base and J by 3 bases, with 8 bases between the two germline ends. This CDR3 contains 14 residues. The CDR3 region is CASSLKQNNQPQHF. In DNA, the CDR3 is TGTGCCAGCAGCTTGAAACAGAACAATCAGCCCCAGCATTTT.

The rearrangement links TRBV5-1 to TRBJ2-2; D unresolved. Trimming left V 5 bases short and J 9 bases short, with 14 bases between. This CDR3 has 13 residues. Germline V lookup: CDR1 SGHRS, CDR2 YFSETQ. The CDR3 reads CASSSLQTRELFF. CDR3 DNA: TGCGCCAGCAGTTCTCTACAAACTAGGGAGCTGTTTTTT.

The J gene is TRBJ2-3, the V gene TRBV28, with unresolved D. The V and J ends lost 3 bases and 5 bases respectively, with 15 bases between them. The CDR3 spans 15 residues. Per germline, CDR1 MDHEN and CDR2 SYDVKM. The CDR3 nucleotides read TGTGCCAGCAGTTTTGGCGGCATCACTGGAGATACGCAGTATTTT. It yields the protein CASSFGGITGDTQYF. Complete variable domain (other parts from reference TRBV28 and TRBJ2-3): DVKVTQSSRYLVKRTGEKVFLECVQDMDHENMFWYRQDPGLGLRLIYFSYDVKMKEKGDIPEGYSVSREKKERFSLILESASTNQTSMYLCASSFGGITGDTQYFGPGTRLTVL.

The chain employs TRBV10-1 and TRBJ2-3, with 12 bases that match TRBD2. With 7 bases clipped from V and 4 bases from J, the junction kept 9 bases outside the gene matches. CDR3 size: 16 residues. Per germline, CDR1 WNHNN and CDR2 SYGVQD (reference sequence). This CDR3 is CASMGELAGGSDTQYF. CDR3 nucleotide sequence: TGCGCCAGCATGGGGGAACTAGCGGGGGGTTCAGATACGCAGTATTTT.

This sequence joins TRBV7-3 and TRBJ1-1, with D possibly being TRBD1 (5 bases). V shed 6 bases and J shed 1 base, with 9 bases lying between them. The CDR3 has 13 residues. The germline V gene has CDR1 SGHTA and CDR2 FQGTGA. CDR3 DNA sequence: TGTGCCAGCAGTCAGGGATCGAACACTGAAGCTTTCTTT. Its translation: CASSQGSNTEAFF.

The chain recombines TRBV7-2 with TRBJ1-4, with 11 bases that match TRBD1. Per germline, CDR1 SGHTA and CDR2 FQGNSA. J was trimmed by 7 bases and V by 4 bases; bases with no gene match: 8. The CDR3 covers 16 residues. DNA of the CDR3: TGTGCCAGCAGCTCCGCCGGACAGGGGGCTTTTGAAAAACTGTTTTTT. It is translated as CASSSAGQGAFEKLFF.

The rearrangement links TRBV7-7 to TRBJ1-1; D remains unclear. The germline V gene encodes CDR1 SSHAT and CDR2 FNYEAQ (reference sequence). V shed 5 bases and J shed 0 bases, with 7 bases lying between them. This CDR3 has 13 residues. CDR3 nucleotide sequence: TGTGCCAGCAGCCGAGACATGAACACTGAAGCTTTCTTT. This translates into CASSRDMNTEAFF.

This clone was seen only once. The rearrangement links TRBV7-8 to TRBJ2-1; 7 bases are a match to TRBD2. V was pared by 8 bases and J by 4 bases, with 11 bases of the junction left unmatched. The germline V gene encodes CDR1 SGHVS and CDR2 FQNEAQ. The CDR3 extends over 15 amino acids. The CDR3 spells CASSKGREIYNEQFF. In DNA form, the CDR3 reads TGTGCCAGCTCGAAGGGGAGGGAAATTTACAATGAGCAGTTCTTC.

This clone came up once. The chain joins TRBV19 to TRBJ1-5; D is unclear. V lost 5 bases to trimming and J lost 9 bases, with 11 bases between them. The length of the CDR3 is 12 residues. CDR1 is LNHDA, CDR2 SQIVND, per germline (reference sequence). DNA of the CDR3: TGTGCCAGTAGTGCACGAGGTAGGCCCCAGCATTTT. It is translated as CASSARGRPQHF.

V and J are TRBV5-1 and TRBJ1-1; D is undetermined. Per the germline V gene, CDR1 is SGHRS and CDR2 is YFSETQ. Trimming left V 1 base short and J 3 bases short, with 7 bases between. The CDR3 has 13 amino acids. Here the CDR3 DNA reads TGCGCCAGCAGCTTGATGGCAGACACTGAAGCTTTCTTT. It encodes CASSLMADTEAFF.

The chain joins TRBV11-2 to TRBJ2-1; D is perhaps TRBD2 (6 bases). CDR3 length: 14 amino acids. Trimming pared 1 base from V and 8 bases from J, leaving 12 bases between. The germline V gene encodes CDR1 SGHAT and CDR2 FQNNGV. CDR3 in amino acids: CASSLVRSGDEQFF. Written as DNA, the CDR3 is TGTGCCAGCAGCTTAGTTAGGTCGGGAGATGAGCAGTTCTTC.

The rearrangement links TRBV7-9 to TRBJ1-4; a possible D gene is TRBD1 (5 bases). This CDR3 has 13 residues. Trimming took off 6 bases at V and 7 bases at J, with 12 bases between the two ends. The germline gives CDR1 SEHNR, CDR2 FQNEAQ (reference sequence). The CDR3 loop is CASRRGGGEKLFF. For the CDR3, the DNA is TGTGCCAGCAGGAGGGGAGGCGGTGAAAAACTGTTTTTT.

The chain couples TRBV7-9 to TRBJ1-1, with D perhaps matching TRBD1 (6 bases). CDR3 size: 16 residues. Trimming took off 4 bases at V and 5 bases at J, with 20 bases between the two ends. Germline V gene sequence: CDR1 SEHNR, CDR2 FQNEAQ (reference sequence). In DNA, the CDR3 is TGTGCCAGCAGCTCCCCGCCTCGGGGGGCCCGGACTGAAGCTTTCTTT. Translating it yields CASSSPPRGARTEAFF. The full variable domain, with the rest looked up from reference TRBV7-9 and TRBJ1-1, is DTGVSQNPRHKITKRGQNVTFRCDPISEHNRLYWYRQTLGQGPEFLTYFQNEAQLEKSRLLSDRFSAERPKGSFSTLEIQRTEQGDSAMYLCASSSPPRGARTEAFFGQGTRLTVV.

The V and J genes are TRBV3-1 (or the pseudogene TRBV3-2) and TRBJ2-7, with D tentatively TRBD1 (6 bases). V shed 2 bases and J shed 2 bases, with 13 bases lying between them. The germline gives CDR1 LGHDT, CDR2 YNNKEL (reference sequence). CDR3 length: 15 amino acids. The CDR3 spells CASSQYNRQAYEQYF. The CDR3 DNA reads as TGTGCCAGCAGCCAATACAATAGACAGGCCTACGAGCAGTACTTC.

The chain joins TRBV6-6 to TRBJ2-3, with 9 bases identical to TRBD2. This CDR3 is 14 amino acids long. Germline V gene sequence: CDR1 MNHNY, CDR2 SVGAGI (reference sequence). Trimming removed 8 bases from V and 2 bases from J; junction bases left unmatched: 5. CDR3 coding DNA: TGTGCCAGCTGTCCTAGCGGGGACACAGATACGCAGTATTTT. Translating gives CASCPSGDTDTQYF.

This chain uses TRBV3-1 (or the pseudogene TRBV3-2) with TRBJ2-3; 7 bases map to TRBD2. Germline V gene data show CDR1 as LGHDT and CDR2 as YNNKEL (reference sequence). The ends lost 4 bases at V and 2 bases at J; junction bases unmatched: 12. The CDR3 totals 17 residues. The CDR3 DNA reads TGTGCCAGCAGCCCCGGTGGGGGGAGGGGATACACAGATACGCAGTATTTT. Its protein product is CASSPGGGRGYTDTQYF.

Of note for this clone: The same CDR3 is also encoded by other DNA sequences in this sample. V gene TRBV18 combines with J gene TRBJ1-3, with 10 bases fitting TRBD1. Germline values: CDR1 KGHSH, CDR2 LQKENI. After removal of 2 bases from V and 4 bases from J, the junction contained 2 bases not matched to a gene. The CDR3 is 15 residues long. The CDR3 reads CASSPGTGVGNTIYF. The CDR3 coding sequence is TGTGCCAGCTCACCAGGGACAGGGGTCGGAAACACCATATATTTT.